A single sample gave rise to the 5 T cell receptor beta chains below, sequenced in a study of control samples from healthy donors and cancer patients. This table comes from immunoSEQ multiplex PCR, and its TCRdb copy is limited to in-frame clones, with some not included. This sample has 150,000 or so clones, with around 94% found just once. What was sequenced was blood. The receptors derive from a man between 40 and 49 years old in good health.

This rearrangement joins TRBV6-5 to TRBJ1-1; perhaps TRBD1 as D (5 bases). Germline V gene lookup returns CDR1 MNHEY and CDR2 SVGAGI. The V and J ends lost 5 bases and 2 bases respectively, with 9 bases between them. The CDR3 runs to 13 residues. The CDR3 nucleotides read TGTGCCAGCAGTATGGGGCTAAACACTGAAGCTTTCTTT. Protein sequence: CASSMGLNTEAFF.

The chain couples TRBV28 to TRBJ2-1, with TRBD2 as a possible D gene (6 bases). The V end was cut by 2 bases, the J end by 7 bases, with 6 bases between. CDR3 length: 12 residues. Germline-derived CDR1 and CDR2 are MDHEN and SYDVKM. Here the CDR3 reads CASSLGGNEQFF. DNA of the CDR3: TGTGCCAGCAGTTTAGGGGGGAATGAGCAGTTCTTC.

The V gene is TRBV13, the J gene TRBJ1-5, with a tentative D call TRBD1 (6 bases). Trimming removed 0 bases from V and 6 bases from J, with 9 bases in between. The length of the CDR3 is 14 residues. Looked up from germline, CDR1 is PRHDT and CDR2 is FYEKMQ (reference sequence). The CDR3, as DNA: TGTGCCAGCAGCTTAGGGGGGGCGGTTCAGCCCCAGCATTTT. This encodes CASSLGGAVQPQHF.

This chain joins TRBV9 and TRBJ1-2, with 7 nucleotides matching TRBD1. The V gene end was trimmed by 4 bases and the J gene end by 7 bases; junction bases not matched to a gene: 7. The germline V gene encodes CDR1 SGDLS and CDR2 YYNGEE. This CDR3 comprises 13 residues. CDR3 protein: CASSQGTVGGYTF. DNA for the CDR3: TGTGCCAGCAGCCAGGGGACAGTTGGTGGCTACACCTTC.

This sequence joins TRBV7-9 and TRBJ1-1; D may be TRBD1 (5 bases). The V and J ends lost 3 bases and 6 bases respectively, with 8 bases between them. This CDR3 is built from 12 residues. CDR1 is SEHNR and CDR2 is FQNEAQ in the germline V gene (reference sequence). The CDR3 spells CASSFGGAEAFF. The CDR3 nucleotides are TGTGCCAGCAGCTTTGGGGGGGCTGAAGCTTTCTTT. The variable domain in full, completed from reference TRBV7-9 and TRBJ1-1, reads DTGVSQNPRHKITKRGQNVTFRCDPISEHNRLYWYRQTLGQGPEFLTYFQNEAQLEKSRLLSDRFSAERPKGSFSTLEIQRTEQGDSAMYLCASSFGGAEAFFGQGTRLTVV.